The TCR beta chain under discussion was sequenced for a study of T cell repertoires in cytomegalovirus infection. Worth noting for this clonotype: What it binds is not known.

TCRdb analysed the reads with MiXCR anew, one entry per CDR3 protein. The sample yields fewer than 900,000 distinct CDR3 sequences, almost 30% seen once. This CDR3 region has 15 residues. The germline V gene has CDR1 LGHNA and CDR2 YSLEER. V was clipped by 0 bases and J by 7 bases; unmatched bases: 7. The sequences come from cultured CD8+ T cells from PBMCs, collected from culture after CMV antigen stimulation. This sequence originates from a human donor in good health (CMV status not recorded). Some clones in this sample may be carry-over from other donors' samples. The chain uses TRBV4-3 and TRBJ2-3; 7 bases are shared with TRBD1. The CDR3 sequence is CASSQERGLTHTQYF. The CDR3 nucleotides are TGCGCCAGCAGCCAAGAAAGGGGGCTAACCCATACGCAGTATTTT.